This is a list of T cell receptor beta chains from one sample in a study of circulating and synovial CD4+ cells in juvenile arthritis. Produced via immunoSEQ multiplex PCR; TCRdb's table is partial and in-frame only. Of 25,000 to 35,000 clones listed, over 85% were seen once; the top ten hold around 2.8%. Sequencing was carried out using CD4+ T cells from blood. The receptors were sampled from a human donor with juvenile idiopathic arthritis. Each CDR3 is given with its conserved first and last residue.

j_call v_call cdr3_aa
TRBJ2-2 TRBV19 CASSATGTGNTGELFF
TRBJ2-2 TRBV5-1 CASSLRDRGLDGELFF
TRBJ2-5 TRBV14 CASSQAGLSGKVLETQYF
TRBJ2-7 TRBV4-2 CASSLGGPSVSYEQYF
TRBJ2-1 TRBV28 CASSLATSGRARGNEQFF
TRBJ2-7 TRBV6-6 CASSPISGVGNYEQYF
TRBJ2-3 TRBV5-1 CASSLGGGSVTQYF
TRBJ1-1 TRBV6-6 CASSYGSMTGRTEAFF
TRBJ1-2 TRBV7-2 CASSSGQDYTF
TRBJ1-2 TRBV4-1 CASSQGDRPYYGYTF
TRBJ2-5 TRBV10-2 CASSESSHSGTQYF
TRBJ2-7 TRBV5-6 CASSGVAYEQYF
TRBJ1-1 TRBV9 CASSVKTGMKAFF
TRBJ2-7 TRBV7-8 CASSQGVSGGREQYF
TRBJ2-3 TRBV28 CASSLQTGSTDTQYF
TRBJ1-2 TRBV7-2 CASSLGQGVGSGYTF
TRBJ2-7 TRBV7-8 CASSLAFEGEQYF
TRBJ1-4 TRBV28 CASSLGDRVEKLFF
TRBJ2-3 TRBV5-4 CASSAPGLGVRTDTQYF
TRBJ2-1 TRBV5-1 CASRSYNEQFF
TRBJ2-3 TRBV4-2 CAGSQYRGSTDTQYF
TRBJ1-2 TRBV27 CASDKTGTGWPGGYTF
TRBJ2-7 TRBV6-5 CASSYDRTASSYEQYF
TRBJ2-7 TRBV15 CATSRDLTSGRDYEQYF
TRBJ2-3 TRBV5-1 CASSFSGTASTDTQYF
TRBJ2-7 TRBV5-1 CASSEQTMGARSYEQYF
TRBJ2-6 TRBV6-1 CASSGLQGTGANVLTF
TRBJ2-1 TRBV5-1 CASSPRLANNEQFF
TRBJ1-5 TRBV28 CASSLRQWDQPQHF
TRBJ1-1 TRBV30 CAWSSGTPNTEAFF
TRBJ1-5 TRBV7-8 CASSVGSGTGGNQPQHF
TRBJ2-5 TRBV6-5 CASSYTVPRGWETQYF
TRBJ2-2 TRBV6-5 CASSYSGGSDTGELFF
TRBJ1-1 TRBV29-1 CSVETGGGTEAFF
- TRBV28 CASSPGGTLASYEQYF
TRBJ2-1 TRBV9 CASSVGGVQNNEQFF
TRBJ2-7 TRBV6-6 CASTQLLQGGGEQYF
TRBJ1-2 TRBV23-1 CASSRAAYYGYTF
TRBJ1-4 TRBV4-1 CASSLPQGKLFF
TRBJ2-1 TRBV18 CASSPTSGSGSPRSSRNEQFF
TRBJ2-7 TRBV5-1 CASSSLTATYEQYF
TRBJ2-7 TRBV11-2 CASSLQLAGNSYEQYF